In its sample, the clone carrying this T cell receptor beta chain was seen a few times. Its antigen is unknown. The PCR had 60 Vbeta and 13 Jbeta primers. Sequenced by immunoSEQ multiplex PCR; TCRdb stores in-frame clones only, minus some. The sample includes 85,000 to 130,000 clones, roughly four fifths seen only once; the top ten take approximately 2.6%. The source of the sample is a study of cytomegalovirus exposure and HLA in healthy donors. Trimming stripped 0 bases from V and 4 bases from J, with 11 bases between. Germline CDR1 is SGHDT and CDR2 is YYEEEE. The CDR3 totals 15 residues. Study-level points and caveats: CMV serostatus stood as the only immune exposure information on hand. Clonal expansion, a later analysis showed, was greater in HLA-associated TCR beta chains than in equally common others. Later genetic work tied a missense DCLRE1C variant to beta-chain V and J trimming.

This clonotype was obtained from a male donor in good health and CMV-seropositive. The sample taken for sequencing was PBMCs. The chain links TRBV5-6 to TRBJ2-1; D unresolved. CDR3 in amino acids: CASSLDRVEYNEQFF. In DNA, the CDR3 is TGTGCCAGCAGCTTGGATCGGGTGGAGTACAATGAGCAGTTCTTC.